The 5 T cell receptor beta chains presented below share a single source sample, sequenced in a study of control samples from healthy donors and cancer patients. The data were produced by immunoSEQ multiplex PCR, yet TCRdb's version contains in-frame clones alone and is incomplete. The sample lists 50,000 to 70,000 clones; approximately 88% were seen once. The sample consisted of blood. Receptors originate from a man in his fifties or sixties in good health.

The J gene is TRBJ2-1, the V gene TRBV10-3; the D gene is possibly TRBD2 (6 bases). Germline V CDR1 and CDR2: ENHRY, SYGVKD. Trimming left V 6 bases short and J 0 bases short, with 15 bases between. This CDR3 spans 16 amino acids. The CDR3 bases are TGTGCCATCAGGTATAGCGGAATAAGCTCCTACAATGAGCAGTTCTTC. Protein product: CAIRYSGISSYNEQFF.

In nucleotides, the CDR3 is TGTGCCTGGAGCGGGTACGAGGGACTAGCGGGTTCCTACGAGCAGTACTTC. Translated, it gives CAWSGYEGLAGSYEQYF. V and J are TRBV30 and TRBJ2-7; 12 bases align to TRBD2. Per the germline V gene, CDR1 is GTSNPN and CDR2 is SVGIG (reference sequence). Unmatched junction bases numbered 10, after V lost 3 bases and J lost 1 base. This CDR3 has 17 residues.

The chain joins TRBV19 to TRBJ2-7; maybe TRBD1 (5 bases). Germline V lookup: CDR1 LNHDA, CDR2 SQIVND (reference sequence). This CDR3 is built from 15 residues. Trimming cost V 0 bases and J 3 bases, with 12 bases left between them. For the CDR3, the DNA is TGTGCCAGTAGTATAGATAATTGGCAGGGCTACGAGCAGTACTTC. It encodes CASSIDNWQGYEQYF. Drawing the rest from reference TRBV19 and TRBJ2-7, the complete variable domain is DGGITQSPKYLFRKEGQNVTLSCEQNLNHDAMYWYRQDPGQGLRLIYYSQIVNDFQKGDIAEGYSVSREKKESFPLTVTSAQKNPTAFYLCASSIDNWQGYEQYFGPGTRLTVT.

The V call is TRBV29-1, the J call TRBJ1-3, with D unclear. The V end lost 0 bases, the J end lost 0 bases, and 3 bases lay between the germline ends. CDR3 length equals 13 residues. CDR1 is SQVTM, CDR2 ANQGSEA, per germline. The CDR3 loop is CSVEDSSGNTIYF. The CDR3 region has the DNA TGCAGCGTTGAAGATAGCTCTGGAAACACCATATATTTT.

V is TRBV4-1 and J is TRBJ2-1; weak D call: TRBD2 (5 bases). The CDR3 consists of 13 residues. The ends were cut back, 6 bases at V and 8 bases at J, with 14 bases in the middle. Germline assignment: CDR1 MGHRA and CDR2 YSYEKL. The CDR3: CASSPTRADEQFF. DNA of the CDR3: TGCGCCAGCAGTCCCACTAGGGCGGATGAGCAGTTCTTC.